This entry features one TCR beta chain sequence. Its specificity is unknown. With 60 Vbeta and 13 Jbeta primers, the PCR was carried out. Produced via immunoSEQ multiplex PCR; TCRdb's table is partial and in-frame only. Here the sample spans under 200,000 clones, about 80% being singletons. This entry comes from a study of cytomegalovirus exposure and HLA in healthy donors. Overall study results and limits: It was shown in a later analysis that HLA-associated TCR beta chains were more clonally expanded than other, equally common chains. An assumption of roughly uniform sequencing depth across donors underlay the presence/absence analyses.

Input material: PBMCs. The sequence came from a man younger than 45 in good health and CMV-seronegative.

The CDR3 DNA is TGTGCCATCAGTGAACAGCGGGAGAACACCGGGGAGCTGTTTTTT. Translation: CAISEQRENTGELFF. The rearrangement joins TRBV10-3 to TRBJ2-2, with TRBD2 identical over 7 bases. J was trimmed by 1 base and V by 3 bases; bases with no gene match: 2. CDR1 ENHRY and CDR2 SYGVKD come from the germline V gene. This CDR3 comprises 15 residues.